A selection of T cell receptor beta chains follows, all from one sample in a study of blood T cell repertoires in COVID-19. Using immunoSEQ multiplex PCR, the repertoire was profiled, and TCRdb retains in-frame clones only, with some absent. The table records about 300,000 clones, over 70% of them present only once. The sequenced sample was peripheral blood. The receptor source for this set is a woman between 50 and 59 years old with acute or convalescent COVID-19. The conserved cysteine and the conserved F or W are not part of the CDR3 here.

>TRBV7-9|TRBJ2-1
ASSPDRSYNEQF
>TRBV18|TRBJ1-1
ASSPQGTENTEAF
>TRBV30|TRBJ1-3
AWSVHSVSGNTIY
>TRBV12-3/TRBV12-4|TRBJ1-1
ASTLQGGTEAF
>TRBV3-1/TRBV3-2|TRBJ2-7
ASSRRGLAYEQY
>TRBV27|TRBJ1-5
ASSNRYNQPQH
>TRBV4-2|TRBJ1-2
ASSQIGQGTNYGYT
>TRBV11-3|TRBJ2-7
ASSFGSAAPYEQY
>TRBV25-1|TRBJ2-2
ASRVWAGVIPVTGELF
>TRBV5-1|TRBJ2-1
ASSLGGLAGGRRQF
>TRBV9|TRBJ1-3
ASSRDTGNTIY
>TRBV11-2|TRBJ2-2
ASSRQGNTGELF
>TRBV19|TRBJ2-6
ASSRQAGANVLT
>TRBV7-6|TRBJ1-2
ASSPSTGNYGYT
>TRBV7-6|TRBJ2-5
ASSRPDGWETQY
>TRBV6-2/TRBV6-3|TRBJ1-2
ASSYRTGYGYT
>TRBV11-2|TRBJ2-3
ASSLVTSGRAGDTQY
>TRBV6-5|TRBJ2-1
ASGGPEQF
>TRBV2|TRBJ1-3
ASSVDSARSGNTIY
>TRBV3-1/TRBV3-2|TRBJ1-1
ASGAGTEAF
>TRBV6-2/TRBV6-3|TRBJ1-2
ASSADPQRARGYT
>TRBV15|TRBJ2-3
ATSRGQGGTDTQY
>TRBV20-1|TRBJ2-1
SALAGLEQF
>TRBV6-5|TRBJ2-1
ASRLLAETYNEQF
>TRBV6-5|TRBJ2-7
ATSIQTYEQY
>TRBV5-6|TRBJ2-1
ASSLVRLAYNEQF
>TRBV29-1|TRBJ2-7
SVYTLPGQYEQY
>TRBV5-6|TRBJ1-2
ASSRGIASEGTTPYGYT
>TRBV15|TRBJ1-2
ATSRDFTGADNYGYT
>TRBV5-4|TRBJ2-1
ASSERQGDGF
>TRBV7-2|TRBJ1-3
ASSHDRGNTIY
>TRBV4-1|TRBJ2-1
ASSLNRDRGPSGAYNEQF
>TRBV29-1|TRBJ1-2
SVAYSGTGEYGYT
>TRBV4-3|TRBJ2-3
ASSQGTSGASETQY
>TRBV19|TRBJ2-3
ASSIGGGENTQY
>TRBV6-5|TRBJ1-2
ASRRGQGNGYT
>TRBV7-2|TRBJ2-6
ASTLQGPGANVLT
>TRBV7-2|TRBJ2-3
ASSLALPSGDTQY
>TRBV6-2/TRBV6-3|TRBJ2-6
ASSQGTGTGANVLT
>TRBV27|TRBJ2-7
ASNGPGEVSEQY
>TRBV14|TRBJ2-3
ASSQGRASTDTQY
>TRBV18|TRBJ1-5
ASSLDRERPQH
>TRBV5-1|TRBJ2-1
ASSSTDGTSGRNEQF
>TRBV27|TRBJ2-1
ASSSSGRAWAEQF
>TRBV9|TRBJ2-1
ASSVLGWASGTSHNEQF
>TRBV7-3|TRBJ1-2
ASSLNREGYT
>TRBV27|TRBJ2-1
ASTSLGTYNEQF
>TRBV6-5|TRBJ2-3
ASRITGLGDTQY
>TRBV28|TRBJ2-7
ASQSGRHYEQY
>TRBV27|TRBJ2-1
ASNTWLAGDNEQF
>TRBV4-3|TRBJ2-6
ASSARASGDLHSGANVLT
>TRBV25-1|TRBJ1-4
ASRDRSSEKLF
>TRBV6-2/TRBV6-3|TRBJ2-1
ASSLFSPSGLNPRSYNEQF
>TRBV7-6|TRBJ1-2
ASSAQGRDYGYT
>TRBV5-5|TRBJ1-4
ASSLERRIEKLF